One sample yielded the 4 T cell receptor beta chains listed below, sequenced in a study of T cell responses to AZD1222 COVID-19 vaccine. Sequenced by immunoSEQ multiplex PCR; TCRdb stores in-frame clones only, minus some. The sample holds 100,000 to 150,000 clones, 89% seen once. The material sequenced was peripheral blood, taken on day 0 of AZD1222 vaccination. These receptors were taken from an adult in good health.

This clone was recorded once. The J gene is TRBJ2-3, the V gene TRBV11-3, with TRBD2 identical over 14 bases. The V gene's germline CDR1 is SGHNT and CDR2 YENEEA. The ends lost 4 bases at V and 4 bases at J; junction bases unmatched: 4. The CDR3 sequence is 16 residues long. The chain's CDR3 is CASSWGLAGASDTQYF. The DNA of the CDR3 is TGTGCCAGCAGCTGGGGACTAGCGGGAGCTTCAGATACGCAGTATTTT.

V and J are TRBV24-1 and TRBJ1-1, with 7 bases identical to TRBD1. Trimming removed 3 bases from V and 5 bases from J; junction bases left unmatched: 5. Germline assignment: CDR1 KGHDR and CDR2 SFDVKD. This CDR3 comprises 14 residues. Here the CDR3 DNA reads TGTGCCACCAGTGATAACAGGGGTGAGACTGAAGCTTTCTTT. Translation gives CATSDNRGETEAFF.

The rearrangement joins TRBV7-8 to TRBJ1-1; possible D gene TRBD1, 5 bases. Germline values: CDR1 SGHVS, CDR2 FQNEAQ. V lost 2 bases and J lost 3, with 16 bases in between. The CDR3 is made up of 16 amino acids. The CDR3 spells CASSLSQGIKDTEAFF. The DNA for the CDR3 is TGTGCCAGCAGCTTATCTCAGGGAATAAAGGACACTGAAGCTTTCTTT.

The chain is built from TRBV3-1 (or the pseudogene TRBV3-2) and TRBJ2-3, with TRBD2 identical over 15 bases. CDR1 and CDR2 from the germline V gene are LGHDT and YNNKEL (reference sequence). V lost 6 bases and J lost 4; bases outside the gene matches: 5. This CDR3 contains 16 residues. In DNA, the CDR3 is TGTGCCAGCAGACCCGGGACTAGCGGGAGGTCAGATACGCAGTATTTT. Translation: CASRPGTSGRSDTQYF.